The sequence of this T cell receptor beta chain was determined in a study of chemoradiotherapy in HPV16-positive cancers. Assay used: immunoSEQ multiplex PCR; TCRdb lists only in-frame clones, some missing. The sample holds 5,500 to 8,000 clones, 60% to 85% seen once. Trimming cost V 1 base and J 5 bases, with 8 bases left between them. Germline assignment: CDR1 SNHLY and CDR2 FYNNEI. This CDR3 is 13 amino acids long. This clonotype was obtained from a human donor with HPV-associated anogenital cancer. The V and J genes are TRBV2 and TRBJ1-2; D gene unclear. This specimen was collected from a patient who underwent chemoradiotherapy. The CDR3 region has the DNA TGTGCCAGCAGTGAAGGAGGGTCATATGGCTACACCTTC. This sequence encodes CASSEGGSYGYTF.